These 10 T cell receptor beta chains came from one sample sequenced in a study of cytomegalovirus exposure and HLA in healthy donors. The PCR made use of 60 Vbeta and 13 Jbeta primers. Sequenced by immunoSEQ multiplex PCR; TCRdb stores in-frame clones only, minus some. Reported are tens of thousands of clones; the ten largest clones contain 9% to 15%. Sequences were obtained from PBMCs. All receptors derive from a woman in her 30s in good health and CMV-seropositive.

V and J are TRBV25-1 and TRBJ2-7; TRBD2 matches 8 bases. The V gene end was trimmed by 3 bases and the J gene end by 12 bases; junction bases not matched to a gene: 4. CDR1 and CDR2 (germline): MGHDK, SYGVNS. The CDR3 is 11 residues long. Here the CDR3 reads CASSDLGLAYF. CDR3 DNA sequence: TGTGCCAGCAGTGATTTAGGACTAGCGTACTTC.

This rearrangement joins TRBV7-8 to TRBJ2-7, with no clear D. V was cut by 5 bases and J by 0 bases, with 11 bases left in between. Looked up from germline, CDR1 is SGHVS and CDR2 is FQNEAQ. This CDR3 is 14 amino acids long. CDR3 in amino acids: CASSRLPSSYEQYF. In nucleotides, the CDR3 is TGTGCCAGCAGCCGCCTCCCCAGCTCCTACGAGCAGTACTTC.

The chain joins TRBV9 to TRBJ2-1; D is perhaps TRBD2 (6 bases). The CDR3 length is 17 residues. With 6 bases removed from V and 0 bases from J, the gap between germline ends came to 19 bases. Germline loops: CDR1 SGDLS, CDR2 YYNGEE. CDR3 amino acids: CASTHPAGTDSYNEQFF. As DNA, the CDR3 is TGTGCCAGCACCCACCCGGCCGGGACTGACTCCTACAATGAGCAGTTCTTC.

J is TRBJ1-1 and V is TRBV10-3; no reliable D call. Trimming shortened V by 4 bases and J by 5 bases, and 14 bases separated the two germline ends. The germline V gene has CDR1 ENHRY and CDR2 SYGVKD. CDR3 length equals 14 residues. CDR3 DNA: TGTGCCATCAGTGGCGGCGGGGATGGGACTGAAGCTTTCTTT. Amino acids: CAISGGGDGTEAFF.

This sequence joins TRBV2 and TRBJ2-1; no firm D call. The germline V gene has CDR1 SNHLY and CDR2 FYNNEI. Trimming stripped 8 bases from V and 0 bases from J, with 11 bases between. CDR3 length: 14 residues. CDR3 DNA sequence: TGTGCCAGCTCTCCACCGAGCTCCTACAATGAGCAGTTCTTC. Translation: CASSPPSSYNEQFF.

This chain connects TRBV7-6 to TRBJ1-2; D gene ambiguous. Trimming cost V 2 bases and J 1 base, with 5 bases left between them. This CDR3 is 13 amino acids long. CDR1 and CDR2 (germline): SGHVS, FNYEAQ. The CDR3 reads CASSLTDNYGYTF. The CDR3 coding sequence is TGTGCCAGCAGCTTAACAGATAACTATGGCTACACCTTC.

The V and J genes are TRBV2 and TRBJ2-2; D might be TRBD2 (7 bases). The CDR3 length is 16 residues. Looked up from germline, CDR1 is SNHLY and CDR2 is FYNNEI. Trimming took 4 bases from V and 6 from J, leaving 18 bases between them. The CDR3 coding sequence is TGTGCCAGCAGTGTTGGGGGGGCCGTTTACCCCGGGGAGCTGTTTTTT. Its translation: CASSVGGAVYPGELFF.

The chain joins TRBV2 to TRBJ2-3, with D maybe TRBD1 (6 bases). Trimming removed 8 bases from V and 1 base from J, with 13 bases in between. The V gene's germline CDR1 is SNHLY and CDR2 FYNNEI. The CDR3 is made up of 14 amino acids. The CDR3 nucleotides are TGTGCCAGCTCGGACAGCGAGGGCACAGATACGCAGTATTTT. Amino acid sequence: CASSDSEGTDTQYF.

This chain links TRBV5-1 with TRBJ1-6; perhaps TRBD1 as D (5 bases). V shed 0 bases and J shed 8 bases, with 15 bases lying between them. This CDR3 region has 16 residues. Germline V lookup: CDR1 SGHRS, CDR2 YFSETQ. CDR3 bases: TGCGCCAGCAGCTTGGGTCCGGGGGGAAGCGATTCACCCCTCCACTTT. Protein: CASSLGPGGSDSPLHF. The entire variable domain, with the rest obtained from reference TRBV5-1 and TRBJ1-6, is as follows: KAGVTQTPRYLIKTRGQQVTLSCSPISGHRSVSWYQQTPGQGLQFLFEYFSETQRNKGNFPGRFSGRQFSNSRSEMNVSTLELGDSALYLCASSLGPGGSDSPLHFGNGTRLTVT.

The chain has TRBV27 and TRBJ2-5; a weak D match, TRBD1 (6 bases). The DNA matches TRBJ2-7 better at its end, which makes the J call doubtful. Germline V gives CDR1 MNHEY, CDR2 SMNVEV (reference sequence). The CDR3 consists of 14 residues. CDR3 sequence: CASSLTAGAYEQYF. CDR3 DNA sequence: TGTGCCAGCAGTTTAACGGCAGGGGCCTACGAGCAGTACTTC.